This T cell receptor (beta chain) was sequenced for a study of post-analysis software for immune sequencing data. At the level of the study: Several disease courses (relapsing-remitting, secondary progressive and progressive-relapsing) of multiple sclerosis were included. Study findings and constraints: Samples prepared in the same batch strongly co-clustered by F measure. Five TRBV segments were more frequent in patients than controls; TRBV5-6, TRBV5-1 and TRBV20-1 belonged to this group.

This clonotype was picked up a small number of times. The antigen is not known. The CDR3 length is 15 residues. V gave up 2 bases and J gave up 6 bases; unmatched junction bases: 7. Germline V gives CDR1 SGHRS, CDR2 YFSETQ. Presence of unique molecular identifiers characterized the TCR beta cDNA libraries. Input amounts of 1 to 10 million T cells were used. These gave roughly 0.5 million cDNA molecules, so each molecule approximated one T cell. From the PCR reads, TCRdb called clonotypes with MiXCR, one entry per CDR3 protein. Among 350,000 to 500,000 distinct CDR3 sequences listed, approximately 42% were seen once.

The receptor comes from a girl aged 2-10 years with multiple sclerosis. V gene TRBV5-1 combines with J gene TRBJ1-1, with TRBD1 matching over 10 bases. The specimen was blood. CDR3 DNA sequence: TGCGCCAGCAGCTTCACCGGGACAGGGGCCCCTGAAGCTTTCTTT. Protein: CASSFTGTGAPEAFF.